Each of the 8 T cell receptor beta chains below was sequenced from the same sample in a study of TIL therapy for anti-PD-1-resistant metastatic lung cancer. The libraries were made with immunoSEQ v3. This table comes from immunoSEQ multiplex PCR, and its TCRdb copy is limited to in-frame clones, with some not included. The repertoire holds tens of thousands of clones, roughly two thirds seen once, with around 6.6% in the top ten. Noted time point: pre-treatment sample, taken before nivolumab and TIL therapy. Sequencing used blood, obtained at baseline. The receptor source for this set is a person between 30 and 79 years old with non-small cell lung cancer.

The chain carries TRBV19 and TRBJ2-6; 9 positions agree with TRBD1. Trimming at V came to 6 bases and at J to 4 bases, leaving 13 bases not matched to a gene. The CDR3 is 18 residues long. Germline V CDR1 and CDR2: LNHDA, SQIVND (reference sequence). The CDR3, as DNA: TGTGCCAGTAGCCCTGCGTGGGGACAGGGCATCGGGGCCAACGTCCTGACTTTC. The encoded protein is CASSPAWGQGIGANVLTF. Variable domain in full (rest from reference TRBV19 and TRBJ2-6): DGGITQSPKYLFRKEGQNVTLSCEQNLNHDAMYWYRQDPGQGLRLIYYSQIVNDFQKGDIAEGYSVSREKKESFPLTVTSAQKNPTAFYLCASSPAWGQGIGANVLTFGAGSRLTVL.

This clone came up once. CDR3 coding DNA: TGCGCCAGCAGCCCGCCGACAGGAAACTCCTATGGCTACACCTTC. This sequence encodes CASSPPTGNSYGYTF. This chain joins TRBV5-1 and TRBJ1-2; D is perhaps TRBD1 (6 bases). The V gene's germline CDR1 is SGHRS and CDR2 YFSETQ. Trimming left V 4 bases short and J 4 bases short, with 17 bases between. This CDR3 comprises 15 residues.

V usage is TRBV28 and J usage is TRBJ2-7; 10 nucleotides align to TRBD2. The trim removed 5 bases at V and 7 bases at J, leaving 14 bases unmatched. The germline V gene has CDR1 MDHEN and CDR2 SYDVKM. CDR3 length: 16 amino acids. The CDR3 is CASSPLASGSEGEQYF. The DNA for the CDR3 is TGTGCCAGCAGTCCCCTGGCTAGCGGGAGTGAGGGGGAGCAGTACTTC.

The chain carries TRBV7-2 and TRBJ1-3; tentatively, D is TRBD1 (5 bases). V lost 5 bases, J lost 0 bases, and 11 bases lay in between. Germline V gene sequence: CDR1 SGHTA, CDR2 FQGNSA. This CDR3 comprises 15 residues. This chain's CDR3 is CASSRLGDSGNTIYF. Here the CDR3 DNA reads TGTGCCAGCAGCCGCTTGGGGGACTCTGGAAACACCATATATTTT.

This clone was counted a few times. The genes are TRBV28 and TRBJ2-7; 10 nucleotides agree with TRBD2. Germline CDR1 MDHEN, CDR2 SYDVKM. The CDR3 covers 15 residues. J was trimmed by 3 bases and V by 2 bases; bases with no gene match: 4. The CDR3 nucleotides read TGTGCCAGCAGTTTAACGGCTAGCGGGGGCTACGAGCAGTACTTC. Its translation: CASSLTASGGYEQYF.

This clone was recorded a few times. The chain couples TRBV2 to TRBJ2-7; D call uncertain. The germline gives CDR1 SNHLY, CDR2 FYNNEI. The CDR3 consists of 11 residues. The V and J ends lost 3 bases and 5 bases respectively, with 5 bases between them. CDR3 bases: TGTGCCAGCAGTGACCAGAACGAGCAGTACTTC. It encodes CASSDQNEQYF. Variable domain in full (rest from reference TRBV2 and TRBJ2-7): EPEVTQTPSHQVTQMGQEVILRCVPISNHLYFYWYRQILGQKVEFLVSFYNNEISEKSEIFDDQFSVERPDGSNFTLKIRSTKLEDSAMYFCASSDQNEQYFGPGTRLTVT.

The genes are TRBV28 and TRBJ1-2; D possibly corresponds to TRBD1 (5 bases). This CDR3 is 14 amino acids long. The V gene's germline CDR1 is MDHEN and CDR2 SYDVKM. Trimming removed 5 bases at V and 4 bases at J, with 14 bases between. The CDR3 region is CASSLYRDRYGYTF. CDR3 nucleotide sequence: TGTGCCAGCAGTCTTTATAGGGACCGCTATGGCTACACCTTC.

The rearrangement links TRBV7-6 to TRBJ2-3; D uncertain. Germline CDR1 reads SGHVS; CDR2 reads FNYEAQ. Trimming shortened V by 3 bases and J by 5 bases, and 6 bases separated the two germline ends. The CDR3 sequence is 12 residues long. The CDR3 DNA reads TGTGCCAGCAGCTTTAGGTTAGATACGCAGTATTTT. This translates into CASSFRLDTQYF.